The entry below gives a single T cell receptor (beta chain) sequence along with its context. This specimen belongs to a study of blood T cell repertoires in COVID-19. Looked up from germline, CDR1 is WSHSY and CDR2 is SAAADI. This CDR3 is built from 13 residues. V lost 5 bases and J lost 4; bases outside the gene matches: 1. In the original analysis: Scientists estimated how many nucleated cells there were by amplifying reference gene primers. The table came from immunoSEQ multiplex PCR; TCRdb's copy has only in-frame clones and leaves some out. V and J calls and clone size follow that table, whereas D and trimming were derived from the DNA. The repertoire holds approximately 200,000 clones, with 70% to 85% as singletons. Ages ranged from about 18 to 89 years, with residence in more than 20 US areas. Participants reported their clinical history, and cohort assignment relied on those reports. Either two negative PCRs, clearance, or symptom resolution qualified Cohort 3 donors as recovered.

The receptor comes from a woman aged 25 to 39 who had recovered from COVID-19. V gene TRBV10-2 combines with J gene TRBJ1-5, with 8 bases lining up with TRBD1. Sequencing was performed on PBMCs or T cells enriched from blood (not recorded which). In DNA, the CDR3 is TGCGCCAGCAGTACAGGGGGTAATCAGCCCCAGCATTTT. It specifies CASSTGGNQPQHF.